This T cell receptor beta chain comes out of a study of graft-versus-host responses after intestinal transplantation. Across the whole study: Multivisceral, liver-intestinal, or isolated intestinal transplants were received by the recipients. The recipients all started with anti-thymocyte globulin induction and then took tacrolimus and steroids for around three years.

The table came from immunoSEQ multiplex PCR; TCRdb's copy has only in-frame clones and leaves some out. The table has 90,000 to 150,000 clones, approximately 95% seen once. About this clone itself: Its antigen is unidentified.

V trimming: 6 bases; J trimming: 6 bases; junction bases outside the gene matches: 4. Germline values: CDR1 MDHEN, CDR2 SYDVKM. This CDR3 is built from 13 residues. Study results and caveats: Among recipient marrow samples, GvH clones were found; some appeared first in ileum or blood. The highest levels of circulating GvH clones went along with early declines in HvG clones after transplant.

The clonotype comes from a human donor who received an intestinal transplant. Material: unstimulated CD8+ T cells sorted from spleen or lymph node cells, obtained before intestinal transplant. The genes are TRBV28 and TRBJ2-7; TRBD2 matches at 11 bases. The CDR3 sequence is CASRLAGGGEQYF. The CDR3 DNA reads as TGTGCCAGCAGGCTAGCGGGAGGAGGCGAGCAGTACTTC.